A single sample gave rise to the 9 T cell receptor beta chains below, sequenced in a study of blood T cell repertoires in COVID-19 (TCRdb year 2020). Library prep was done by the immunoSEQ multiplex PCR assay. As stored in TCRdb, this immuneACCESS dataset retains in-frame rearrangements with V and J assigned. A fraction of the clones does not appear; measured against another copy, unresolved V genes explain less than half of the discrepancy, and the remainder lacks a known reason. This sample lists under 150,000 clones; roughly 83% were detected once. The biggest ten clones account for about 2.2% of the sample. The sequencing sample was made of peripheral blood. The receptor set was obtained from a man aged 25-45 years with acute or convalescent COVID-19.

V is TRBV12-3 or TRBV12-4 and J is TRBJ1-2; 7 nucleotides align to TRBD1. The CDR3 spans 13 residues. Trimming took 5 bases from V and 6 from J; bases not matched to a gene: 6. The CDR3 spells CASSTQGFDGYTF. The CDR3 DNA sequence: TGTGCCAGCAGTACACAGGGGTTCGATGGCTACACCTTC.

The J gene is TRBJ1-4, the V gene TRBV28; D not certain. Deletions cut 7 bases from V and 1 base from J, with 10 bases between. The germline V gene encodes CDR1 MDHEN and CDR2 SYDVKM. The CDR3 runs to 14 residues. The CDR3 sequence is CASTAAVTNEKLFF. The CDR3 coding sequence is TGTGCCAGCACCGCGGCAGTAACTAATGAAAAACTGTTTTTT.

The chain has TRBV1 and TRBJ2-3; TRBD2 reflects the table's D call only, with no check against the DNA. TRBV1 is a documented pseudogene. This CDR3 is 20 amino acids long. CDR3 amino acids: CTSSFERLAGGGRATDTQYF. In DNA, the CDR3 is TGCACCAGCAGCTTCGAACGGCTAGCGGGAGGAGGGAGGGCTACAGATACGCAGTATTTT.

V gene TRBV10-3 combines with J gene TRBJ2-2; weak D call: TRBD2 (5 bases). Germline V lookup: CDR1 ENHRY, CDR2 SYGVKD. The CDR3 length is 14 residues. V dropped 3 bases and J dropped 3 bases, with 8 bases sitting between them. CDR3 amino acids: CAISDQADTGELFF. CDR3 in DNA: TGTGCCATCAGTGACCAAGCGGACACCGGGGAGCTGTTTTTT.

The V gene is TRBV4-2, the J gene TRBJ1-2; 10 positions match TRBD1. The CDR3 loop spans 15 amino acids. CDR1 LGHNA and CDR2 YNFKEQ come from the germline V gene. With V trimmed by 4 bases and J by 4 bases, 6 bases remained unmatched. The CDR3 is CASSPPGQGTYGYTF. For the CDR3, the DNA is TGTGCCAGCAGCCCCCCGGGACAGGGGACCTATGGCTACACCTTC.

This chain uses TRBV11-1 with TRBJ1-1; TRBD1 might be the D (6 bases). V lost 6 bases and J 0 bases, leaving 14 bases between the germline ends. This CDR3 region has 15 residues. Per the germline V gene, CDR1 is SGHAT and CDR2 is FQDESV (reference sequence). The CDR3 loop reads CASSSTNRVNTEAFF. CDR3 sequence (DNA): TGTGCCAGCAGTTCAACCAACAGGGTGAACACTGAAGCTTTCTTT.

The chain employs TRBV30 and TRBJ2-7, with 7 bases that match TRBD2. Germline lookup yields CDR1 GTSNPN and CDR2 SVGIG (reference sequence). The CDR3 is 14 residues long. Germline trimming cut 1 base from V and 5 bases from J; bases unmatched to any gene: 8. The CDR3: CAWSARGRAHEQYF. CDR3 bases: TGTGCCTGGAGTGCGAGAGGGAGGGCCCACGAGCAGTACTTC.

Only a few counts were recorded for this clone. This chain uses TRBV7-9 with TRBJ2-3, with D maybe TRBD2 (7 bases). V dropped 6 bases and J dropped 1 base, with 11 bases sitting between them. Looked up from germline, CDR1 is SEHNR and CDR2 is FQNEAQ (reference sequence). The CDR3 totals 14 residues. CDR3 region: CASRRGAGTDTQYF. In DNA, the CDR3 is TGTGCCAGCAGACGGGGGGCCGGCACAGATACGCAGTATTTT.

The chain is built from TRBV7-8 and TRBJ1-2; D gene uncertain. Trimming cost V 5 bases and J 2 bases, with 18 bases left between them. Germline lookup yields CDR1 SGHVS and CDR2 FQNEAQ. This CDR3 has 16 residues. CDR3 amino acids: CASSPRWRERNYGYTF. The CDR3 nucleotides read TGTGCCAGCAGCCCGCGCTGGAGGGAACGGAACTATGGCTACACCTTC.